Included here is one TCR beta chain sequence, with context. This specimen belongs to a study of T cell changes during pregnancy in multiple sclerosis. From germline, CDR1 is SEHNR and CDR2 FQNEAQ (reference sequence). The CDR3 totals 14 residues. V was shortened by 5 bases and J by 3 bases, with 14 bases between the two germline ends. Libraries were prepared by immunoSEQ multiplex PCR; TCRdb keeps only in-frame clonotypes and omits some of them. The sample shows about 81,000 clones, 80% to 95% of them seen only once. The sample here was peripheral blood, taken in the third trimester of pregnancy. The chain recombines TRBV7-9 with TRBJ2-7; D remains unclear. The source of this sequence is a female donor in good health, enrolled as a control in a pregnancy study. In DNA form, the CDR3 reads TGTGCCAGCAGCCCTATCCCCGTATACTACGAGCAGTACTTC. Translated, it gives CASSPIPVYYEQYF.